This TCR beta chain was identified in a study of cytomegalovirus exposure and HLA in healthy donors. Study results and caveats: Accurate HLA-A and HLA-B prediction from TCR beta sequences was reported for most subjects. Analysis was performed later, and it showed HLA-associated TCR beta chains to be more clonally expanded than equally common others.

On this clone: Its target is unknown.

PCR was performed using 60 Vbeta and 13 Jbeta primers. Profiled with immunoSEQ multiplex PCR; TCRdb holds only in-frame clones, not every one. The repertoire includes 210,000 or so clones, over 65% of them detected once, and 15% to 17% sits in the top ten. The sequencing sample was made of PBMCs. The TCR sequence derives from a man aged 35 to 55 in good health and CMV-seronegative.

The CDR3 DNA follows: TGTGCCAGCAGTGAAACCGGGACAGGGAGGTCTGAAGCTTTCTTT. It is translated as CASSETGTGRSEAFF. The chain couples TRBV2 to TRBJ1-1; 9 bases fit TRBD1. The germline V gene has CDR1 SNHLY and CDR2 FYNNEI. After removal of 2 bases from V and 6 bases from J, the junction contained 7 bases not matched to a gene. The CDR3 contains 15 residues.